These 21 T cell receptor beta chains came from one sample sequenced in a study of T cell responses to AZD1222 COVID-19 vaccine. TCRdb's table, derived via immunoSEQ multiplex PCR, lists solely in-frame clones and lacks some. The sample yields around 94,000 clones, about 88% seen once. The specimen was peripheral blood, collected on day 0 of AZD1222 vaccination. The receptors derive from an adult in good health.

This clone was seen only a few times. The chain joins TRBV15 to TRBJ1-1; no definite D call. From germline, CDR1 is LNHNV and CDR2 YYDKDF (reference sequence). The CDR3 has 13 residues. Trimming removed 3 bases from V and 1 base from J, with 6 bases in between. The CDR3 nucleotides read TGTGCCACCAGCAGTCTACAGAACACTGAAGCTTTCTTT. Amino acid sequence: CATSSLQNTEAFF.

J is TRBJ2-1 and V is TRBV13; 7 nucleotides align to TRBD1. Germline V gene lookup returns CDR1 PRHDT and CDR2 FYEKMQ (reference sequence). Trimming removed 6 bases from V and 8 bases from J; junction bases left unmatched: 13. This CDR3 region has 15 residues. The CDR3 spells CASSFPSEGADEQFF. Here the CDR3 DNA reads TGTGCCAGCAGTTTCCCAAGTGAGGGGGCCGATGAGCAGTTCTTC.

This clone was found a few times. This chain joins TRBV2 and TRBJ1-2; D perhaps matches TRBD1 (6 bases). Germline loops: CDR1 SNHLY, CDR2 FYNNEI. V gave up 6 bases and J gave up 8 bases, with 10 bases separating them. The CDR3 is 11 amino acids. CDR3 residues: CASSLRGGYTF. The CDR3 DNA sequence: TGTGCCAGCAGCCTCAGGGGAGGCTACACCTTC.

The chain carries TRBV2 and TRBJ1-5, with D possibly being TRBD1 (5 bases). Trimming pared 7 bases from V and 4 bases from J, leaving 17 bases between. Germline V lookup: CDR1 SNHLY, CDR2 FYNNEI. CDR3 length: 15 amino acids. The CDR3 DNA sequence: TGTGCCAGCAAACCGGACACCTGGGGGAATCAGCCCCAGCATTTT. This sequence encodes CASKPDTWGNQPQHF. Supplemented by reference TRBV2 and TRBJ1-5, the full variable domain reads EPEVTQTPSHQVTQMGQEVILRCVPISNHLYFYWYRQILGQKVEFLVSFYNNEISEKSEIFDDQFSVERPDGSNFTLKIRSTKLEDSAMYFCASKPDTWGNQPQHFGDGTRLSIL.

This sequence joins TRBV30 and TRBJ1-3, with 7 bases aligning to TRBD1. The CDR3 has 14 amino acids. Germline-derived CDR1 and CDR2 are GTSNPN and SVGIG (reference sequence). Trimming cost V 2 bases and J 4 bases; bases outside gene matches: 5. In DNA form, the CDR3 reads TGTGCCTGGAGTACCACAGGGGTGGGAAACACCATATATTTT. It codes for CAWSTTGVGNTIYF.

The V and J genes are TRBV6-5 and TRBJ2-7; the match to TRBD1 covers 7 bases. Losses at the gene ends were 7 bases for V and 2 bases for J; bases not matched to a gene: 11. CDR3 size: 15 residues. Per germline, CDR1 MNHEY and CDR2 SVGAGI. The CDR3 sequence: CASKRQGPFTYEQYF. The CDR3 DNA reads TGTGCCAGCAAGCGACAGGGTCCATTCACCTACGAGCAGTACTTC.

Sample share makes this clone large (0.1 to 1%). The chain has TRBV4-3 and TRBJ2-2; D uncertain. Germline CDR1 and CDR2: LGHNA and YSLEER. The CDR3 totals 13 residues. Trimming shortened V by 1 base and J by 5 bases, and 5 bases separated the two germline ends. The CDR3 region has the DNA TGCGCCAGCAGCCAAGGGGAAACCGGGGAGCTGTTTTTT. It codes for CASSQGETGELFF.

This clone has just a few counts. The chain employs TRBV18 and TRBJ2-7; a weak D match, TRBD2 (6 bases). The CDR3 length is 12 residues. The germline V gene has CDR1 KGHSH and CDR2 LQKENI. V was cut by 6 bases and J by 6 bases, with 12 bases left in between. CDR3 loop: CASSPGLSEQYF. DNA of the CDR3: TGTGCCAGCTCTCCGGGACTGAGCGAGCAGTACTTC.

This chain joins TRBV5-1 and TRBJ2-3; a weak D match, TRBD2 (5 bases). This CDR3 has 17 residues. V gave up 4 bases and J gave up 0 bases, with 18 bases separating them. Germline CDR1 is SGHRS and CDR2 is YFSETQ. The CDR3 sequence: CASSQTGEIQSTDTQYF. The DNA of the CDR3 is TGCGCCAGCAGCCAGACCGGGGAGATCCAAAGCACAGATACGCAGTATTTT. The whole variable domain, remainder taken from reference TRBV5-1 and TRBJ2-3, is KAGVTQTPRYLIKTRGQQVTLSCSPISGHRSVSWYQQTPGQGLQFLFEYFSETQRNKGNFPGRFSGRQFSNSRSEMNVSTLELGDSALYLCASSQTGEIQSTDTQYFGPGTRLTVL.

The chain couples TRBV28 to TRBJ1-4, with D possibly being TRBD1 (5 bases). The V end was cut by 6 bases, the J end by 0 bases, with 14 bases between. The germline V gene encodes CDR1 MDHEN and CDR2 SYDVKM. This CDR3 spans 16 amino acids. This CDR3 reads CASRGPGDATNEKLFF. CDR3 nucleotides: TGTGCCAGCAGGGGACCAGGCGACGCAACTAATGAAAAACTGTTTTTT.

This clone was counted many times. The rearrangement uses TRBV27 and TRBJ2-2; TRBD1 is a possible D gene (5 bases). Germline values: CDR1 MNHEY, CDR2 SMNVEV (reference sequence). With 0 bases removed from V and 2 bases from J, the gap between germline ends came to 7 bases. This CDR3 is built from 15 residues. Here the CDR3 reads CASSLSGHNTGELFF. The DNA for the CDR3 is TGTGCCAGCAGTTTATCGGGGCACAACACCGGGGAGCTGTTTTTT.

V usage is TRBV29-1 and J usage is TRBJ2-4, with TRBD1 as a possible D gene (6 bases). V lost 3 bases to trimming and J lost 4 bases, with 13 bases between them. Germline V lookup: CDR1 SQVTM, CDR2 ANQGSEA. The CDR3 loop spans 14 amino acids. This CDR3 reads CSVDGYGTKNIQYF. DNA of the CDR3: TGCAGCGTTGACGGGTATGGGACAAAAAACATTCAGTACTTC.

The V call is TRBV9, the J call TRBJ1-4; D perhaps matches TRBD1 (5 bases). Germline lookup yields CDR1 SGDLS and CDR2 YYNGEE. The length of the CDR3 is 16 residues. Trimming removed 4 bases at V and 3 bases at J, with 16 bases between. The CDR3 is CASSPSGRGPNEKLFF. The CDR3 region has the DNA TGTGCCAGCAGCCCTTCTGGGAGGGGCCCTAATGAAAAACTGTTTTTT.

The chain employs TRBV7-9 and TRBJ1-2, with D hard to call. This CDR3 comprises 11 residues. Germline V gene sequence: CDR1 SEHNR, CDR2 FQNEAQ (reference sequence). Trimming removed 5 bases from V and 4 bases from J, with 5 bases in between. The CDR3 DNA reads TGTGCCAGCAGCCCGGGCTATGGCTACACCTTC. Translating gives CASSPGYGYTF.

This clone was detected a few times. V is TRBV30 and J is TRBJ2-5; tentative D call: TRBD2 (6 bases). The CDR3 sequence is 12 residues long. Trimming removed 4 bases from V and 5 bases from J, with 11 bases in between. The germline gives CDR1 GTSNPN, CDR2 SVGIG (reference sequence). CDR3 sequence: CAWNTGVETQYF. The CDR3 region has the DNA TGTGCCTGGAACACGGGAGTGGAGACCCAGTACTTC.

V and J are TRBV7-2 and TRBJ1-5; TRBD1 agrees at 7 bases. This CDR3 comprises 14 residues. The germline CDR1 and CDR2 sequences are SGHTA and FQGNSA. V was clipped by 4 bases and J by 5 bases; unmatched bases: 5. CDR3 in amino acids: CASSSNRGYQPQHF. The CDR3 coding sequence is TGTGCCAGCAGCTCCAACAGGGGTTATCAGCCCCAGCATTTT. Complete variable domain (other parts from reference TRBV7-2 and TRBJ1-5): GAGVSQSPSNKVTEKGKDVELRCDPISGHTALYWYRQSLGQGLEFLIYFQGNSAPDKSGLPSDRFSAERTGGSVSTLTIQRTQQEDSAVYLCASSSNRGYQPQHFGDGTRLSIL.

V usage is TRBV18 and J usage is TRBJ2-1, with TRBD1 identical over 7 bases. Germline assignment: CDR1 KGHSH and CDR2 LQKENI. The ends lost 3 bases at V and 6 bases at J; junction bases unmatched: 11. The CDR3 is made up of 16 amino acids. The CDR3 is CASSPLITGAGNEQFF. The CDR3 nucleotides are TGTGCCAGCTCACCCTTAATTACAGGGGCTGGCAATGAGCAGTTCTTC.

The J gene is TRBJ1-4, the V gene TRBV20-1, with D unclear. The CDR3 covers 13 residues. The V end was cut by 3 bases, the J end by 4 bases, with 9 bases between. Germline V gene sequence: CDR1 DFQATT, CDR2 SNEGSKA (reference sequence). In DNA form, the CDR3 reads TGCAGTGCTAGTAAAAGTTTTAATGAAAAACTGTTTTTT. Protein sequence: CSASKSFNEKLFF.

V and J are TRBV11-1 and TRBJ2-5; D is uncertain. Per germline, CDR1 SGHAT and CDR2 FQDESV (reference sequence). V was clipped by 2 bases and J by 3 bases, with 16 bases between them. The CDR3 consists of 16 residues. CDR3 sequence: CASSLWVGQLKETQYF. DNA for the CDR3: TGTGCCAGCAGCTTATGGGTCGGGCAGCTTAAAGAGACCCAGTACTTC.

This chain uses TRBV11-3 with TRBJ1-1; TRBD1 agrees at 10 bases. The CDR3 covers 13 residues. V trimming: 5 bases; J trimming: 4 bases; junction bases outside the gene matches: 1. Germline lookup yields CDR1 SGHNT and CDR2 YENEEA. The CDR3 protein is CASSRDRGTEAFF. The CDR3 DNA reads TGTGCCAGCAGCCGGGACAGGGGCACTGAAGCTTTCTTT. Looking up the rest from reference TRBV11-3 and TRBJ1-1 gives the full variable domain: EAGVVQSPRYKIIEKKQPVAFWCNPISGHNTLYWYLQNLGQGPELLIRYENEEAVDDSQLPKDRFSAERLKGVDSTLKIQPAELGDSAVYLCASSRDRGTEAFFGQGTRLTVV.

This chain joins TRBV28 and TRBJ2-4; the D gene could be TRBD1 or TRBD2 (5 bases each). CDR1 is MDHEN and CDR2 is SYDVKM in the germline V gene. The CDR3 sequence is 15 residues long. V lost 2 bases and J 3 bases, leaving 11 bases between the germline ends. The CDR3 here is CASSLKRDVKNIQYF. Written as DNA, the CDR3 is TGTGCCAGCAGTTTAAAACGGGACGTCAAAAACATTCAGTACTTC.